Following are 5 T cell receptor beta chains from one sample sequenced in a study of blood T cell repertoires in COVID-19. The method was immunoSEQ multiplex PCR; TCRdb's version includes in-frame clones alone and lacks a portion of them. The sample holds about 120,000 clones, more than 60% seen once. The sequenced sample was peripheral blood. The receptors were gathered from a woman in her 70s with acute or convalescent COVID-19.

V is TRBV5-1 and J is TRBJ2-1, with 10 positions matching TRBD2. Germline CDR1 SGHRS, CDR2 YFSETQ. The CDR3 consists of 14 residues. V lost 4 bases, J lost 7 bases, and 5 bases stayed unmatched. In DNA form, the CDR3 reads TGCGCCAGCAGCCCGGTAGCGGGGGGAAATGAGCAGTTCTTC. This translates into CASSPVAGGNEQFF.

As for this clone: The junction departs from germline at one end; a sequencing error may be responsible. The chain couples TRBV2 to TRBJ1-2, with 9 bases matching TRBD1. Germline CDR1 and CDR2: SNHLY and FYNNEI. The CDR3 is 15 residues long. The CDR3 DNA sequence: TGTGCCAGCAGCGGGACAGGGCTGGCCACCTATGGGTACACCTTC. It is translated as CASSGTGLATYGYTF. Filled out from reference TRBV2 and TRBJ1-2, the complete variable domain reads EPEVTQTPSHQVTQMGQEVILRCVPISNHLYFYWYRQILGQKVEFLVSFYNNEISEKSEIFDDQFSVERPDGSNFTLKIRSTKLEDSAMYFCASSGTGLATYGYTFGSGTRLTVV.

The rearrangement joins TRBV23-1 to TRBJ1-6, with D perhaps matching TRBD1 (5 bases). TRBV23-1 is labeled an ORF, and its function is uncertain. Trimming cost V 6 bases and J 7 bases, with 10 bases left between them. This CDR3 comprises 13 residues. The CDR3 loop reads CASSRGENSPLHF. The DNA for the CDR3 is TGCGCCAGCAGCCGGGGGGAAAATTCACCCCTCCACTTT.

The rearrangement links TRBV5-1 to TRBJ1-1; D is unresolved. The germline gives CDR1 SGHRS, CDR2 YFSETQ. The CDR3 covers 13 residues. V was pared by 0 bases and J by 7 bases, with 10 bases between. CDR3: CASSLVGEGEAFF. The CDR3 DNA follows: TGCGCCAGCAGCTTGGTCGGGGAGGGTGAAGCTTTCTTT.

The chain combines TRBV5-6 with TRBJ1-4; D may be TRBD1 (5 bases). This CDR3 region has 16 residues. CDR1 SGHDT and CDR2 YYEEEE come from the germline V gene. V was clipped by 4 bases and J by 2 bases, with 15 bases between them. CDR3 residues: CASSAGHPRTNEKLFF. DNA for the CDR3: TGTGCCAGCAGCGCAGGGCATCCGCGGACTAATGAAAAACTGTTTTTT.